The TCR beta chain described here comes from a study of blood T cell repertoires in COVID-19. Whole-study context: The cDNA or gDNA used as material had been derived from T cells, B-cell-depleted T cells, or PBMCs.

In the authors' methods: Reference gene primer amplification in the assay estimated nucleated cell counts. Profiling relied on immunoSEQ multiplex PCR, and the TCRdb table lists in-frame clones only, not all of them. V, J and clone size derive from that table, while D and trimming were established from the DNA sequence. The sample lists fewer than 350,000 clones; 81% were seen once. Losses at the gene ends were 2 bases for V and 1 base for J; bases not matched to a gene: 6. The CDR3 is 16 amino acids. Germline V gene data show CDR1 as SGHKS and CDR2 as YYEKEE (reference sequence). The V and J genes are TRBV5-5 and TRBJ1-1; 9 bases align to TRBD1. This clonotype was sampled from a woman aged 60-70 years with active or convalescent COVID-19. The sequencing sample was made of peripheral blood. CDR3 in amino acids: CASSFSGQGGNTEAFF. In DNA form, the CDR3 reads TGTGCCAGCAGCTTTTCGGGACAGGGCGGGAACACTGAAGCTTTCTTT.